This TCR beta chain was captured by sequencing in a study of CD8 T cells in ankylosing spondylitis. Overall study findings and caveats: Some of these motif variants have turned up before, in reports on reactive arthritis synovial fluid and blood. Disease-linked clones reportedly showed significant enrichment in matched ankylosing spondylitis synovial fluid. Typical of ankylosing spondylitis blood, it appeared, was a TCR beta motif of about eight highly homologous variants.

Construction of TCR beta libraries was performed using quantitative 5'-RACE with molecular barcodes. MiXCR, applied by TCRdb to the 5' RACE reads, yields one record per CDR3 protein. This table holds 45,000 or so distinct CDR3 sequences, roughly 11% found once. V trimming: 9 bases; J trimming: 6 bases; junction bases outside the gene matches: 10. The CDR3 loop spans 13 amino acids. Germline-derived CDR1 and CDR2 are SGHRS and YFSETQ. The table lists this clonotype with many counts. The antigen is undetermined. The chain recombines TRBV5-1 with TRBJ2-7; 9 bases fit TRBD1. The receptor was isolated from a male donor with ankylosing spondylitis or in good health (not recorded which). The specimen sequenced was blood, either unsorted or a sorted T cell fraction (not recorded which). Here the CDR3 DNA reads TGCGCCACCGGGCGGGACAGGGAATCCGAGCAGTACTTC. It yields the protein CATGRDRESEQYF.